The T cell receptor beta chain under discussion was sequenced for a study of cytomegalovirus exposure and HLA in healthy donors. PCR employed 60 Vbeta and 13 Jbeta primers. The assay was immunoSEQ multiplex PCR, and TCRdb's table has in-frame clones only and misses some. This sample has about 62,000 clones, with around 87% found just once. Sequences were obtained from PBMCs. The TCR sequence derives from a young man in good health and CMV-seronegative.

CDR3 region: CASSRHLTSGELFF. Written as DNA, the CDR3 is TGTGCCAGCAGCCGCCATTTAACCAGCGGGGAGCTGTTTTTT. The chain joins TRBV21-1 to TRBJ2-2; the table's D call, TRBD1, was not checked against the DNA. TRBV21-1 is marked as a pseudogene. This CDR3 has 14 amino acids.